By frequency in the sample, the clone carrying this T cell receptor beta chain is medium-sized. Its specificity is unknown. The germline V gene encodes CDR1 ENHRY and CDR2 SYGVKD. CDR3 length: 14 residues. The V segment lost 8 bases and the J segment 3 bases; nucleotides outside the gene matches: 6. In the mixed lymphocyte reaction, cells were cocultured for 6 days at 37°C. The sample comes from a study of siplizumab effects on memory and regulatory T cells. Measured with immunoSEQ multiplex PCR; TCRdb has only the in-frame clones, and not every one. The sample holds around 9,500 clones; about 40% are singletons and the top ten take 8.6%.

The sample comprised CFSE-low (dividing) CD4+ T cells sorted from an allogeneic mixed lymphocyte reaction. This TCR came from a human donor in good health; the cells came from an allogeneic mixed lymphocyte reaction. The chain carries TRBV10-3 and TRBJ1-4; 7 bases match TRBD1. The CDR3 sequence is CAISDREANEKLFF. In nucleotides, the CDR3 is TGTGCCATCTCTGACAGGGAGGCTAATGAAAAACTGTTTTTT.